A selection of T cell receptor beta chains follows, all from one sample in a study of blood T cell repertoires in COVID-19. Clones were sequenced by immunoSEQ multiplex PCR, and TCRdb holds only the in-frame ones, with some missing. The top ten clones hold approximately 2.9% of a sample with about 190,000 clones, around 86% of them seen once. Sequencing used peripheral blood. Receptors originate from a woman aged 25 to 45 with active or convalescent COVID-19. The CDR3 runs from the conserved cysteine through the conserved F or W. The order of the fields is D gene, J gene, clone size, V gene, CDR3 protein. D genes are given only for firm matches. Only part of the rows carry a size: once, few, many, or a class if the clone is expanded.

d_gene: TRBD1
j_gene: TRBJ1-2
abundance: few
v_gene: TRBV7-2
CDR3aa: CASSLGSGTVSYGYTF

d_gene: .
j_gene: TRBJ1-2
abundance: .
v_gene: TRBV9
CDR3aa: CASSVGVGSTNYGYTF

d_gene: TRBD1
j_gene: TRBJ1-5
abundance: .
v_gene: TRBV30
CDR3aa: CAWSTGGDQPQHF

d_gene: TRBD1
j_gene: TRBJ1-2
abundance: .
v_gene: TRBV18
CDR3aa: CASSGQADYGYTF

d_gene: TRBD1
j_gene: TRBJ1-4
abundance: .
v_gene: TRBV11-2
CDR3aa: CASSQGIDEKLFF

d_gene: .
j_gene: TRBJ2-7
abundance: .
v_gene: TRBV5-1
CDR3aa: CASSTKGGPYEQYF

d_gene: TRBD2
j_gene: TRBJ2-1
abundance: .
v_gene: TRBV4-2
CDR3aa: CASSQGTTSVGDEQFF

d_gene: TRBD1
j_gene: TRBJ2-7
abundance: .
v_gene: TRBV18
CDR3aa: CASSISGTGGGYSYEQYF

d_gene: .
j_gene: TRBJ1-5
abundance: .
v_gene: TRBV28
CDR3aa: CASSSSGGSSNQPQHF

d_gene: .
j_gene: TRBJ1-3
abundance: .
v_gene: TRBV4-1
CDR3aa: CASSQEDGRGNTIYF

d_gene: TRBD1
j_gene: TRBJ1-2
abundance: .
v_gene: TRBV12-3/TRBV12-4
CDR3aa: CASSLLQGKGYTF

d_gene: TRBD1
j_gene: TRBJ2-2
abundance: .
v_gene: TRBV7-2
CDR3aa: CASSTGTVNTGELFF

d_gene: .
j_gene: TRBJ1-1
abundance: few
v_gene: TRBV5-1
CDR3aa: CASSLSPVNTEAFF

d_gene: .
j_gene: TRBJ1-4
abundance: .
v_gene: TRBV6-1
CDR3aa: CASIPRTGMNEKLFF

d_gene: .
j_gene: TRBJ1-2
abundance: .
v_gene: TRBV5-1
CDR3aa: CASSRAGEGIYGYTF

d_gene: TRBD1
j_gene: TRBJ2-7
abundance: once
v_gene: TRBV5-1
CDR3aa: CASSHDRGLRLEQYF

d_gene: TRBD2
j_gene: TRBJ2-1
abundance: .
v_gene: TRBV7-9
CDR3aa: CASSSQRESYNEQFF

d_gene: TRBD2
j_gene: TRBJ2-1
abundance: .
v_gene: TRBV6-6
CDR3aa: CASTGTSALNEQFF